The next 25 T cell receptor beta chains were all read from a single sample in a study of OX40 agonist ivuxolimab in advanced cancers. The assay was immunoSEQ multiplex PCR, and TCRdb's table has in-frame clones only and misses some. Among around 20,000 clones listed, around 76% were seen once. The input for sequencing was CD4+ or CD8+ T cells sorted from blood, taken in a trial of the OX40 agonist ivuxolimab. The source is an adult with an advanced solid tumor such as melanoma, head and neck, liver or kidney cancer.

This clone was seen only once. The CDR3 spells CASSPPSYEQYF. CDR3 DNA: TGTGCCAGCAGCCCACCCTCGTACGAGCAGTACTTC. This sequence joins TRBV7-2 and TRBJ2-7; D not certain. In germline, CDR1 is SGHTA, CDR2 FQGNSA. The CDR3 length is 12 residues. Between the trimmed V and J ends, which lost 5 bases and 4 bases, there was a span of 9 bases.

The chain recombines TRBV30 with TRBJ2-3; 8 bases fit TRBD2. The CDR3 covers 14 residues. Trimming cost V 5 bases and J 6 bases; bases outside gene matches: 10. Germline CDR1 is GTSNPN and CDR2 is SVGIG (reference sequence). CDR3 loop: CAWEKGLGGDTQYF. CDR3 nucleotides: TGTGCCTGGGAAAAGGGACTAGGGGGGGATACGCAGTATTTT.

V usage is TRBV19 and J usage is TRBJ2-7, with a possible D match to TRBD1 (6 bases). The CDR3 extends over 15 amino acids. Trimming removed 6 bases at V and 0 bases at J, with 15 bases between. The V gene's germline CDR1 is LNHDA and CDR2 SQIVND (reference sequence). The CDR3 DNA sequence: TGTGCCAGTAGAAGGGGACAAGACCCCTCCTACGAGCAGTACTTC. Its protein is CASRRGQDPSYEQYF.

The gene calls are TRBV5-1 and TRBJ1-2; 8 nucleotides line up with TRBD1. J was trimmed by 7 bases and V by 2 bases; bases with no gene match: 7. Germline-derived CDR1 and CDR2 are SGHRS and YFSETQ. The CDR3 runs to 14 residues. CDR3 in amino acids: CASSFESGGSGYTF. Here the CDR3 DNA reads TGCGCCAGCAGCTTCGAGTCAGGGGGCTCTGGCTACACCTTC.

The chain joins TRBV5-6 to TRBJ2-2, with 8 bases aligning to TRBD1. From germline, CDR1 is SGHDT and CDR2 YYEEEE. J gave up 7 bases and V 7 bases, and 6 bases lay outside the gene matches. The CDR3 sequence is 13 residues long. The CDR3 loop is CASPDRDVGELFF. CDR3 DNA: TGTGCCAGCCCGGACAGGGATGTCGGGGAGCTGTTTTTT.

The CDR3 sequence: CASSVTRPRNTNQPQHF. In DNA, the CDR3 is TGTGCCAGCAGCGTAACGCGACCCCGGAACACCAATCAGCCCCAGCATTTT. V gene TRBV9 combines with J gene TRBJ1-5; D gene uncertain. This CDR3 has 17 residues. Between the trimmed V and J ends, which lost 1 base and 3 bases, there was a span of 17 bases. In germline, CDR1 is SGDLS, CDR2 YYNGEE.

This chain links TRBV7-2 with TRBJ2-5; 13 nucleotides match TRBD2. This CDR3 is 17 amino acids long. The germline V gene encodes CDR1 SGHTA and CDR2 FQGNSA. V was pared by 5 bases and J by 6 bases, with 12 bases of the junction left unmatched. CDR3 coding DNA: TGTGCCAGCAGCCCAGCCCCACTAGCGGGGGGGCGAAAGACCCAGTACTTC. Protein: CASSPAPLAGGRKTQYF.

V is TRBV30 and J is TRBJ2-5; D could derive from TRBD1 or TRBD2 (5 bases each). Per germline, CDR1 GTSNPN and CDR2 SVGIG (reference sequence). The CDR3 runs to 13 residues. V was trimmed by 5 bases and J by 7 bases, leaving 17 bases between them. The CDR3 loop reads CAWSLDQQGTQYF. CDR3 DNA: TGTGCCTGGTCACTAGATCAGCAGGGGACCCAGTACTTC.

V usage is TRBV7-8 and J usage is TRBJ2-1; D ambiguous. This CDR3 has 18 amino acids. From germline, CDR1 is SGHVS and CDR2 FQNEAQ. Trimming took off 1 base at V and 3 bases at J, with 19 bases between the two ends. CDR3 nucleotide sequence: TGTGCCAGCAGCTTAGTTGGCAGTCCGGGCTTTCTCTACAATGAGCAGTTCTTC. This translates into CASSLVGSPGFLYNEQFF.

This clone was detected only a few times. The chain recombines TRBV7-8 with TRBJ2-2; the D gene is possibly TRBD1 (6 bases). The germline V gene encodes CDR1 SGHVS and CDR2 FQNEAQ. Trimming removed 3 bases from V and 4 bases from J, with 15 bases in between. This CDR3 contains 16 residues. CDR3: CASSFNREPVTGELFF. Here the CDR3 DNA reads TGTGCCAGCAGCTTTAACAGGGAACCGGTCACCGGGGAGCTGTTTTTT.

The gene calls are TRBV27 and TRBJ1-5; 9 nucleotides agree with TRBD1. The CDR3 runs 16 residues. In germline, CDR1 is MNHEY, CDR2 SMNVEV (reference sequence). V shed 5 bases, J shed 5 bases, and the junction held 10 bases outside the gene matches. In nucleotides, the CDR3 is TGTGCCAGCAGTATCGGGCGGGACAGGGTAGATCAGCCCCAGCATTTT. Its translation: CASSIGRDRVDQPQHF.

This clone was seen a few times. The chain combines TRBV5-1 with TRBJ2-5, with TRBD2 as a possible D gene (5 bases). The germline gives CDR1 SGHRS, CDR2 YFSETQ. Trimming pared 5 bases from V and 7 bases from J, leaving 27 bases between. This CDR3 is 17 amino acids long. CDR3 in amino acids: CASSGVGRSTQEGTQYF. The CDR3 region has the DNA TGCGCCAGCAGTGGGGTAGGGCGGTCTACCCAAGAGGGGACCCAGTACTTC.

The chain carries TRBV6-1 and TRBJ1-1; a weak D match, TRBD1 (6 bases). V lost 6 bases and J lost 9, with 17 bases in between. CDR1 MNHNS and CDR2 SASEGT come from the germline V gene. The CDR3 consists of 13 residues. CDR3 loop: CASRPQGWEKAFF. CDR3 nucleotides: TGTGCCAGCAGACCCCAGGGGTGGGAGAAAGCTTTCTTT.

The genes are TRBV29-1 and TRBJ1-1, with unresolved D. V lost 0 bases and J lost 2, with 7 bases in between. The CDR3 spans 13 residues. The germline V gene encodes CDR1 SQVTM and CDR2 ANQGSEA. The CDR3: CSVEDPNNTEAFF. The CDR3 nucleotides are TGCAGCGTTGAAGATCCAAACAACACTGAAGCTTTCTTT. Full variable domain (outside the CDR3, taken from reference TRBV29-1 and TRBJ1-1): SAVISQKPSRDICQRGTSLTIQCQVDSQVTMMFWYRQQPGQSLTLIATANQGSEATYESGFVIDKFPISRPNLTFSTLTVSNMSPEDSSIYLCSVEDPNNTEAFFGQGTRLTVV.

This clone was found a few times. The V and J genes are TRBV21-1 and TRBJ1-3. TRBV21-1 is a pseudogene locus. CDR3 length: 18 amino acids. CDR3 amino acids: CASSKVCGQGASGNTIYF. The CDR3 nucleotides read TGTGCCAGCAGCAAAGTATGCGGCCAGGGAGCTTCTGGAAACACCATATATTTT.

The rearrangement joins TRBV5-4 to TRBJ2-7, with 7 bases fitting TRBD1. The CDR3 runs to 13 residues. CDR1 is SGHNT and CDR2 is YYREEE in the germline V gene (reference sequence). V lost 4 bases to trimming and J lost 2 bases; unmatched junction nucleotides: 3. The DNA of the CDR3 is TGTGCCAGCAGCCAACAGGGGACCTACGAGCAGTACTTC. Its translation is CASSQQGTYEQYF. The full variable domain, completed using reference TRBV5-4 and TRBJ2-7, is ETGVTQSPTHLIKTRGQQVTLRCSSQSGHNTVSWYQQALGQGPQFIFQYYREEENGRGNFPPRFSGLQFPNYSSELNVNALELDDSALYLCASSQQGTYEQYFGPGTRLTVT.

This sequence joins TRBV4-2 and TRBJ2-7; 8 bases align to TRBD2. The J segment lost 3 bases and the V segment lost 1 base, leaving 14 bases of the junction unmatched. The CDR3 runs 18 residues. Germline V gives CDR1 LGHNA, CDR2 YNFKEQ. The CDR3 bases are TGTGCCAGCAGCCAAGGTCTAACTAACACACGGGGGGGCTACGAGCAGTACTTC. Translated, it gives CASSQGLTNTRGGYEQYF.

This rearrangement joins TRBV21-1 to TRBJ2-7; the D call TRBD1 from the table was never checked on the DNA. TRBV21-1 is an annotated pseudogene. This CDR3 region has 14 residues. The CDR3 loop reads CASSNRAGTYEQYF. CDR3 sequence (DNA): TGTGCCAGCAGCAATAGGGCAGGGACCTACGAGCAGTACTTC.

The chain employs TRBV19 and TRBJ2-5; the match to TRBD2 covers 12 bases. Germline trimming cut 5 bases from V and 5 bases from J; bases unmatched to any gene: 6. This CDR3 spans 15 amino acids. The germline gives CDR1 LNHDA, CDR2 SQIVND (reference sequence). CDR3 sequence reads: CASSPRTSGVETQYF. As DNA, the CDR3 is TGTGCCAGTAGTCCGCGGACTAGCGGGGTGGAGACCCAGTACTTC.

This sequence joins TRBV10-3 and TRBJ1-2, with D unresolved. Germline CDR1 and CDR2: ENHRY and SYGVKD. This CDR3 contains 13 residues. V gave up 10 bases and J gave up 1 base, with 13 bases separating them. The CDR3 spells CATAGSGNYGYTF. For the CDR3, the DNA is TGTGCCACCGCAGGTTCGGGTAACTATGGCTACACCTTC.

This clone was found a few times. The CDR3 reads CASSMGTGGTGELFF. In nucleotides, the CDR3 is TGTGCCAGTAGTATGGGGACAGGGGGTACCGGGGAGCTGTTTTTT. This chain connects TRBV19 to TRBJ2-2; 11 bases agree with TRBD1. The CDR3 sequence is 15 residues long. V trimming: 3 bases; J trimming: 5 bases; junction bases outside the gene matches: 2. CDR1 LNHDA and CDR2 SQIVND come from the germline V gene (reference sequence).

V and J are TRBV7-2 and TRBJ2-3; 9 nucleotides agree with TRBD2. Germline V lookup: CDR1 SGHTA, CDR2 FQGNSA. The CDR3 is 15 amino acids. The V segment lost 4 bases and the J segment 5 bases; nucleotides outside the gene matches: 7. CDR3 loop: CASSSRRGGIDTQYF. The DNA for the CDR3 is TGTGCCAGCAGCTCCAGGCGGGGGGGCATAGATACGCAGTATTTT.

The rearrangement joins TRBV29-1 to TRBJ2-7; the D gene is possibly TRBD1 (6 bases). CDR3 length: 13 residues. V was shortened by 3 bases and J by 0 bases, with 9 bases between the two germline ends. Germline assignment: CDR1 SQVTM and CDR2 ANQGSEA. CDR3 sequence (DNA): TGCAGCGTTGATCGGGACAACTCCTACGAGCAGTACTTC. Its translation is CSVDRDNSYEQYF.

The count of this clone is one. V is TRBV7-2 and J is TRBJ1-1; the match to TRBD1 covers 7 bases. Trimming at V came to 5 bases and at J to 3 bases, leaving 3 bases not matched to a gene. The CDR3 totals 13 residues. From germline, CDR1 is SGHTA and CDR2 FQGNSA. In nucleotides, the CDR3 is TGTGCCAGCAGCATAACAGGGGACACTGAAGCTTTCTTT. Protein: CASSITGDTEAFF.

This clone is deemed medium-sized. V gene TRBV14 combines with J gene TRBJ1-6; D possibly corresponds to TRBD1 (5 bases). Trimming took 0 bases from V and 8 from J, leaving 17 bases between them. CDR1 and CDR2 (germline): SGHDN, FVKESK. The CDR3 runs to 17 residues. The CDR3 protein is CASSQDRGRDWDSPLHF. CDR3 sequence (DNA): TGTGCCAGCAGCCAAGATCGGGGCCGGGATTGGGATTCACCCCTCCACTTT. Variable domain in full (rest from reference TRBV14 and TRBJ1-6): EAGVTQFPSHSVIEKGQTVTLRCDPISGHDNLYWYRRVMGKEIKFLLHFVKESKQDESGMPNNRFLAERTGGTYSTLKVQPAELEDSGVYFCASSQDRGRDWDSPLHFGNGTRLTVT.